The clone carrying this T cell receptor (beta chain) was recorded a few times. The antigen remains undetermined. These data come from a study of blood T cells in healthy people across ages. Study-level background: Template-switching capture recovered about one barcoded beta molecule per two T cells.

Then a second PCR, running roughly 7 to 12 cycles, was carried out with a sample-barcoded 5' primer and a J-beta primer mix. Using its own MiXCR run on the 5' RACE reads, TCRdb lists one record per CDR3 protein. Altogether some 1.1 million distinct CDR3 sequences are present, about two fifths being singletons, with the ten largest covering around 13%. Overall study findings and caveats: As age increased, TCR beta diversity per million T cells fell in a roughly linear fashion. In long-lived donors, naive CD4+ cell counts and diversity exceeded those of aged donors.

Sequencing was carried out using blood. The TCR was taken from a man younger than 35 in good health.

The CDR3: CATQDRGHTEAFF. CDR3 DNA: TGCGCCACCCAAGACAGGGGGCACACTGAAGCTTTCTTT. The chain employs TRBV10-2 and TRBJ1-1; TRBD1 aligns across 10 bases. Per germline, CDR1 WSHSY and CDR2 SAAADI. Trimming at V came to 10 bases and at J to 3 bases, leaving 5 bases not matched to a gene. CDR3 length: 13 amino acids.